This T cell receptor beta chain was recorded in a study of cytomegalovirus exposure and HLA in healthy donors. In the study overall: Among the approximately 400 genotyped donors, just over 80% were placed in the Caucasian-associated ancestry cluster.

Study-wide findings and caveats: Earlier analysis found most TCR beta V segments productive about 90% or about 30% of the time. Among TCR beta chains of equal frequency, HLA-associated ones were more clonally expanded in a later analysis. Later analysis associated a missense DCLRE1C variant with TCR beta V- and J-gene trimming.

Trimming removed 1 base at V and 5 bases at J, with 14 bases between. The length of the CDR3 is 16 residues. The germline V gene encodes CDR1 SGHTA and CDR2 FQGTGA. Primers included in the PCR were 60 Vbeta and 13 Jbeta primers. Using immunoSEQ multiplex PCR, the repertoire was profiled, and TCRdb retains in-frame clones only, with some absent. This sample carries 70,000 to 85,000 clones, 65% to 75% of them seen once, and the ten largest clones take over 8%. On this clone: Antigen specificity is unknown.

The sample taken for sequencing was PBMCs. V gene TRBV7-3 combines with J gene TRBJ2-2; D possibly corresponds to TRBD1 (7 bases). The receptor's source is a middle-aged man in good health and CMV-seropositive. The CDR3 nucleotides read TGTGCCAGCAGCTTAAACGGGGCAGGGGGGACCGGGGAGCTGTTTTTT. It encodes CASSLNGAGGTGELFF. Full variable domain (remainder filled in from reference TRBV7-3 and TRBJ2-2): GAGVSQTPSNKVTEKGKYVELRCDPISGHTALYWYRQSLGQGPEFLIYFQGTGAADDSGLPNDRFFAVRPEGSVSTLKIQRTERGDSAVYLCASSLNGAGGTGELFFGEGSRLTVL.